This T cell receptor beta chain is drawn from a study of T cells in localized non-small cell lung cancer. Study-level results: Uninvolved adjacent lung showed higher T cell clonality than tumor. A median of about 52 clones ranked among the top 100 in tumor appeared in adjacent lung. Longer overall survival accompanied higher blood T cell density. Analysis by sequencing included only one tumor region, so heterogeneity remains possible.

Comments on this clone: Its cognate antigen is unknown.

Assay used: immunoSEQ multiplex PCR; TCRdb lists only in-frame clones, some missing. The table records about 28,000 clones, roughly 89% of them present only once. This CDR3 spans 17 amino acids. Unmatched junction bases numbered 16, after V lost 6 bases and J lost 6 bases. Germline CDR1 is KGHSH and CDR2 is LQKENI. This sample comprised peripheral blood, obtained before any cancer treatment. V gene TRBV18 combines with J gene TRBJ2-7; 11 bases fit TRBD2. The receptor's source is a woman between 18 and 50 years old with stage I lung adenocarcinoma. The CDR3 sequence is CASSPTSGSRVRGEQYF. The CDR3 coding sequence is TGTGCCAGCTCGCCCACTAGCGGGAGCCGAGTCAGGGGCGAGCAGTACTTC.